Below are 27 T cell receptor beta chains sequenced from a single sample in a study of T cell repertoires in cytomegalovirus infection. A single record per CDR3 protein comes from TCRdb applying MiXCR to the reads. The sample shows a few hundred thousand distinct CDR3 sequences, about an eighth of them seen only once. Material: PBMCs. The receptor source for this set is a human donor in good health (CMV status not recorded). Some clones in this sample may be carry-over from other donors' samples.

The sample holds many counts of this clonotype. This sequence joins TRBV7-8 and TRBJ2-2, with D possibly matching TRBD1 (6 bases). This CDR3 is 14 amino acids long. The germline V gene has CDR1 SGHVS and CDR2 FQNEAQ. Deletions cut 2 bases from V and 11 bases from J, with 15 bases between. The CDR3 bases are TGTGCCAGCAGCTTAATTCAGGGGAGTATCGAGCTGTTTTTT. Translated: CASSLIQGSIELFF. The whole variable domain, filled in from reference TRBV7-8 and TRBJ2-2, reads GAGVSQSPRYKVAKRGQDVALRCDPISGHVSLFWYQQALGQGPEFLTYFQNEAQLDKSGLPSDRFFAERPEGSVSTLKIQRTQQEDSAVYLCASSLIQGSIELFFGEGSRLTVL.

Only one count was recorded for this clonotype. The rearrangement uses TRBV7-8 and TRBJ1-4; weak D call: TRBD1 (5 bases). The CDR3 sequence is 15 residues long. Trimming stripped 2 bases from V and 11 bases from J, with 18 bases between. Germline CDR1 and CDR2: SGHVS and FQNEAQ. The CDR3 coding sequence is TGTGCCAGCAGCTTAAGGTCGGGACGGACGTATAAACTGTTTTTT. Amino acids: CASSLRSGRTYKLFF.

This chain joins TRBV20-1 and TRBJ2-7, with D possibly TRBD1 on 5 matching bases. The V gene lost 0 bases and the J gene lost 3 bases, with 9 bases spanning the gap. The CDR3 loop spans 13 amino acids. Germline assignment: CDR1 DFQATT and CDR2 SNEGSKA (reference sequence). Written as DNA, the CDR3 is TGCAGTGCTAGAGAACAGGTCATCTACGAGCAGTACTTC. Translating gives CSAREQVIYEQYF.

This clonotype showed up many times. The chain uses TRBV12-3 or TRBV12-4 and TRBJ2-7; TRBD2 matches 11 bases. The CDR3 totals 15 residues. V gave up 5 bases and J gave up 5 bases; unmatched junction bases: 8. The CDR3 spells CASSQNSGGVDEQYF. In DNA, the CDR3 is TGTGCCAGCAGTCAAAATAGCGGGGGGGTTGACGAGCAGTACTTC.

This clonotype turned up a few times. V gene TRBV29-1 combines with J gene TRBJ2-2; 7 bases agree with TRBD1. Germline V CDR1 and CDR2: SQVTM, ANQGSEA. Trimming cost V 6 bases and J 4 bases; bases outside gene matches: 5. CDR3 length: 13 residues. In DNA form, the CDR3 reads TGCAGCGTCGCAGACAGGGTCACCGGGGAGCTGTTTTTT. Translated, it gives CSVADRVTGELFF.

This clonotype has just a few counts. The genes are TRBV20-1 and TRBJ2-3; 11 bases fit TRBD2. The V gene's germline CDR1 is DFQATT and CDR2 SNEGSKA (reference sequence). J gave up 4 bases and V 0 bases, and 3 bases lay outside the gene matches. The CDR3 covers 15 residues. CDR3 region: CSAREGLAESDTQYF. Here the CDR3 DNA reads TGCAGTGCTAGAGAGGGACTAGCGGAATCAGATACGCAGTATTTT.

The sample holds a few counts of this clonotype. V is TRBV9 and J is TRBJ2-1; D remains unclear. Trimming removed 3 bases from V and 6 bases from J, with 10 bases in between. CDR3 size: 13 residues. Germline V gene lookup returns CDR1 SGDLS and CDR2 YYNGEE. CDR3 amino acids: CASSAAWGNEQFF. CDR3 DNA sequence: TGTGCCAGCAGCGCCGCTTGGGGCAATGAGCAGTTCTTC.

This clonotype was found many times. V and J are TRBV6-5 and TRBJ2-7; a possible D gene is TRBD1 (6 bases). The CDR3 is made up of 15 amino acids. Germline values: CDR1 MNHEY, CDR2 SVGAGI. Trimming stripped 6 bases from V and 4 bases from J, with 19 bases between. This chain's CDR3 is CASRTANRDKYEQYF. DNA of the CDR3: TGTGCCAGCAGAACCGCCAACCGGGACAAATACGAGCAGTACTTC.

This clonotype was counted between two and nine times. The J gene is TRBJ1-2, the V gene TRBV20-1; 8 positions match TRBD1. Germline values: CDR1 DFQATT, CDR2 SNEGSKA (reference sequence). The CDR3 runs 16 residues. V lost 3 bases to trimming and J lost 2 bases; unmatched junction nucleotides: 11. CDR3 coding DNA: TGCAGTGCTAGGGACCCTAGGACAGGGCCGAACTATGGCTACACCTTC. It encodes CSARDPRTGPNYGYTF.

This clonotype was seen ten or more times. The chain links TRBV11-1 to TRBJ1-6, with D uncertain. Germline V gene sequence: CDR1 SGHAT, CDR2 FQDESV (reference sequence). V lost 3 bases and J lost 12, with 12 bases in between. The CDR3 runs 13 residues. CDR3 sequence reads: CASSFSLDGPLHF. The DNA for the CDR3 is TGTGCCAGCAGCTTCTCCCTTGACGGACCCCTCCACTTT.

This clonotype has just a few counts. The chain carries TRBV9 and TRBJ1-2; weak D call: TRBD1 (5 bases). CDR1 and CDR2 (germline): SGDLS, YYNGEE. The CDR3 has 15 residues. The V gene lost 0 bases and the J gene lost 4 bases, with 13 bases spanning the gap. The CDR3 spells CASSVGGDGTYGYTF. CDR3 nucleotide sequence: TGTGCCAGCAGCGTAGGAGGGGACGGAACCTATGGCTACACCTTC.

This clonotype has at least ten counts. V usage is TRBV7-2 and J usage is TRBJ2-3; D is uncertain. The germline CDR1 and CDR2 sequences are SGHTA and FQGNSA. Trimming shortened V by 3 bases and J by 5 bases, and 9 bases separated the two germline ends. The CDR3 contains 13 residues. The CDR3 DNA reads TGTGCCAGCAGCTTCGGCCTCGGAGATACGCAGTATTTT. Its protein product is CASSFGLGDTQYF.

This clonotype was picked up many times. V gene TRBV7-2 combines with J gene TRBJ2-7; D might be TRBD2 (5 bases). V gave up 2 bases and J gave up 2 bases, with 13 bases separating them. CDR1 SGHTA and CDR2 FQGNSA come from the germline V gene. CDR3 length: 15 residues. The CDR3 coding sequence is TGTGCCAGCAGCTTATTCTTAGCGCCGACCTACGAGCAGTACTTC. Translated, it gives CASSLFLAPTYEQYF.

This rearrangement joins TRBV2 to TRBJ2-3, with a possible D match to TRBD1 (6 bases). Germline CDR1 SNHLY, CDR2 FYNNEI. V was cut by 8 bases and J by 3 bases, with 15 bases left in between. The CDR3 runs 14 residues. The CDR3 spells CASRRGSGTDTQYF. The CDR3 bases are TGTGCCAGCCGCAGGGGTTCGGGAACAGATACGCAGTATTTT.

The V and J genes are TRBV18 and TRBJ1-2; D unclear. This CDR3 contains 15 residues. Trimming cost V 0 bases and J 4 bases, with 12 bases left between them. The germline V gene encodes CDR1 KGHSH and CDR2 LQKENI. The CDR3 loop reads CASSPPIRYGYGYTF. For the CDR3, the DNA is TGTGCCAGCTCACCACCAATCCGCTACGGCTATGGCTACACCTTC.

This clonotype came up a few times. The chain carries TRBV7-3 and TRBJ2-3; D gene ambiguous. V was trimmed by 1 base and J by 6 bases, leaving 5 bases between them. There are 12 residues in the CDR3. Germline V gives CDR1 SGHTA, CDR2 FQGTGA. The CDR3: CASSLIGDTQYF. The CDR3 nucleotides read TGTGCCAGCAGCTTAATTGGTGATACGCAGTATTTT.

This chain joins TRBV20-1 and TRBJ1-6; TRBD1 matches 11 bases. V lost 3 bases, J lost 10 bases, and 8 bases stayed unmatched. Per germline, CDR1 DFQATT and CDR2 SNEGSKA (reference sequence). The CDR3 extends over 15 amino acids. The CDR3 loop is CSASRTGGYDSPLHF. The CDR3 DNA reads TGCAGTGCTAGCCGGACAGGGGGCTATGACTCACCCCTCCACTTT.

Comments on this clonotype: A read error may account for a junction end that differs from germline. The chain joins TRBV7-4 to TRBJ1-1; D may be TRBD1 (6 bases). The CDR3 runs to 13 residues. CDR1 and CDR2 (germline): SGHVT, SQSDAQ. The CDR3 here is CASSLGGGTEALF. The DNA of the CDR3 is TGTGCCAGCAGCTTGGGGGGCGGGACTGAAGCTTTATTT. The whole variable domain, remainder taken from reference TRBV7-4 and TRBJ1-1, is GAGVSQSPRYKVAKRGRDVALRCDSISGHVTLYWYRQTLGQGSEVLTYSQSDAQRDKSGRPSGRFSAERPERSVSTLKIQRTEQGDSAVYLCASSLGGGTEALFGQGTRLTVV.

The chain combines TRBV20-1 with TRBJ2-7; 12 nucleotides match TRBD2. The CDR3 has 14 residues. The ends lost 3 bases at V and 7 bases at J; junction bases unmatched: 7. Germline V gives CDR1 DFQATT, CDR2 SNEGSKA (reference sequence). CDR3 DNA sequence: TGCAGTGCTAGCGCCGCTAGCGGGGGGGTTGAGCAGTACTTC. Its translation: CSASAASGGVEQYF.

The V gene is TRBV19, the J gene TRBJ1-1; D remains unclear. Germline CDR1 reads LNHDA; CDR2 reads SQIVND (reference sequence). The CDR3 covers 13 residues. V lost 7 bases and J 5 bases, leaving 14 bases between the germline ends. Written as DNA, the CDR3 is TGTGCCAGTAAGGACGGAGGGAGGACTGAAGCTTTCTTT. This translates into CASKDGGRTEAFF.

This clonotype was observed a handful of times. The V and J genes are TRBV10-3 and TRBJ1-4; TRBD1 agrees at 7 bases. This CDR3 has 13 amino acids. Trimming took 3 bases from V and 9 from J; bases not matched to a gene: 4. Germline CDR1 ENHRY, CDR2 SYGVKD. CDR3 coding DNA: TGTGCCATCAGTGAACGACAGGGCCAAAAACTGTTTTTT. This translates into CAISERQGQKLFF.

The CDR3 protein is CASSPSPGSEQFF. The DNA for the CDR3 is TGTGCCAGCTCACCAAGTCCGGGCTCTGAGCAGTTCTTC. This chain joins TRBV18 and TRBJ2-1, with D unclear. The CDR3 extends over 13 amino acids. Looked up from germline, CDR1 is KGHSH and CDR2 is LQKENI. The V end was cut by 2 bases, the J end by 9 bases, with 11 bases between. The complete variable domain, with remaining parts taken from reference TRBV18 and TRBJ2-1, reads NAGVMQNPRHLVRRRGQEARLRCSPMKGHSHVYWYRQLPEEGLKFMVYLQKENIIDESGMPKERFSAEFPKEGPSILRIQQVVRGDSAAYFCASSPSPGSEQFFGPGTRLTVL.

In this sample, this clonotype turned up many times. V gene TRBV5-4 combines with J gene TRBJ2-6, with D possibly matching TRBD1 (5 bases). Trimming removed 5 bases from V and 0 bases from J, with 9 bases in between. This CDR3 region has 15 residues. In germline, CDR1 is SGHNT, CDR2 YYREEE (reference sequence). Written as DNA, the CDR3 is TGTGCCAGCAGACCCGACAGCTCTGGGGCCAACGTCCTGACTTTC. Translation gives CASRPDSSGANVLTF.

This clonotype was seen many times. V gene TRBV7-2 combines with J gene TRBJ1-2; D is undetermined. Looked up from germline, CDR1 is SGHTA and CDR2 is FQGNSA. This CDR3 region has 13 residues. Trimming shortened V by 5 bases and J by 7 bases, and 14 bases separated the two germline ends. This CDR3 is CASSPPPSGGYTF. CDR3 coding DNA: TGTGCCAGCAGCCCTCCCCCTTCGGGTGGCTACACCTTC.

The V gene is TRBV12-3 or TRBV12-4, the J gene TRBJ1-5, with D unclear. Trimming cost V 6 bases and J 2 bases, with 11 bases left between them. This CDR3 contains 14 residues. CDR3 loop: CASRVLGRNQPQHF. The CDR3 coding sequence is TGTGCCAGCAGAGTCCTTGGGCGCAATCAGCCCCAGCATTTT.

This clonotype occurred many times. CDR3 sequence: CASSPTPGLARYEQYF. The CDR3 region has the DNA TGTGCCAGCAGCCCAACCCCGGGACTAGCGCGTTACGAGCAGTACTTC. The gene calls are TRBV7-8 and TRBJ2-7; 10 nucleotides agree with TRBD2. The CDR3 spans 16 residues. Germline CDR1 SGHVS, CDR2 FQNEAQ. The V segment lost 5 bases and the J segment 4 bases; nucleotides outside the gene matches: 11.

The genes are TRBV20-1 and TRBJ1-2; TRBD1 agrees at 8 bases. V trimming: 1 base; J trimming: 6 bases; junction bases outside the gene matches: 4. This CDR3 is 13 amino acids long. Per the germline V gene, CDR1 is DFQATT and CDR2 is SNEGSKA (reference sequence). The CDR3 protein is CSARGNRGDGYTF. CDR3 nucleotides: TGCAGTGCTAGAGGCAACAGGGGGGATGGCTACACCTTC.